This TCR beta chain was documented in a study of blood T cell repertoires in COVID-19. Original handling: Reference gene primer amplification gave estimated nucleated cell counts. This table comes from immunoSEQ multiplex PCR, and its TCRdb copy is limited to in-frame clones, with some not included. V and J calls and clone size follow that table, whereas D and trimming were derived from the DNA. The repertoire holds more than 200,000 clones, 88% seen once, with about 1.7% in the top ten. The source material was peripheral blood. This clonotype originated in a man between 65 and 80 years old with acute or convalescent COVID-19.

CDR3 sequence reads: CASSLAKGTDEKLFF. The DNA of the CDR3 is TGTGCCAGCAGCTTAGCGAAGGGGACAGATGAAAAACTGTTTTTT. The rearrangement uses TRBV7-9 and TRBJ1-4; 7 positions match TRBD1. This CDR3 has 15 amino acids. V lost 0 bases and J lost 6; bases outside the gene matches: 4. Per germline, CDR1 SEHNR and CDR2 FQNEAQ (reference sequence).